This TCR beta chain was identified in a study of blood T cell repertoires in COVID-19. Study summary: Samples of COVID-19 (acute and convalescent) were obtained from the United States, Italy and Spain.

This CDR3 comprises 15 residues. The germline V gene encodes CDR1 MNHEY and CDR2 SMNVEV (reference sequence). The trim removed 4 bases at V and 1 base at J, leaving 6 bases unmatched. In the source study's methods: Reference gene primer amplification gave nucleated cell count estimates. TCRdb's copy holds only in-frame clones and misses some; the assay was immunoSEQ multiplex PCR. V and J calls and clone size come straight from that table; D and trimming were deduced from the DNA. In the table there are roughly 200,000 clones, about 76% of which are singletons. The clonotype comes from a woman aged 40-49 years with COVID-19, enrolled during active disease. This sequence joins TRBV27 and TRBJ2-5, with 7 nucleotides matching TRBD2. Sequenced: peripheral blood. CDR3 protein: CASSSLADFQETQYF. CDR3 sequence (DNA): TGTGCCAGCAGTTCCCTAGCGGATTTCCAAGAGACCCAGTACTTC.